These 8 T cell receptor beta chains were sequenced from one sample in a study of Graves' ophthalmopathy and Graves' hyperthyroidism. RNA served as the template for amplifying TCR beta CDR3 regions. Second-round multiplex PCR came after a first-round RT-PCR that employed HTBI primers. Via MiXCR, TCRdb re-called the multiplex PCR reads, giving one row per CDR3 protein. The sample consists of around 1,200,000 distinct CDR3 sequences, around a third of them appearing once. The sequencing sample was made of peripheral blood or thyroid tissue (not recorded which). These receptor sequences come from an adult man with Graves' hyperthyroidism.

Only one count was recorded for this clonotype. This may come from a read error, since a much larger clone is one base off. This is likely a read error, given that the CDR3 carries no conserved phenylalanine or tryptophan at its end. The V and J genes are TRBV2 and TRBJ1-1; D not certain. The CDR3 has 13 residues. V was clipped by 5 bases and J by 4 bases, with 11 bases between them. CDR1 is SNHLY and CDR2 is FYNNEI in the germline V gene. The CDR3 DNA follows: TGTGCCAGCAGTTTTTCCCCCCTCACTGAAGCTTTCTCT. Translated, it gives CASSFSPLTEAFS.

As to this clonotype: One end of the junction varies from germline; a read error may be responsible. The rearrangement joins TRBV9 to TRBJ2-7; D is perhaps TRBD2 (5 bases). Germline V gives CDR1 SGDLS, CDR2 YYNGEE. The CDR3 sequence is 16 residues long. The CDR3 nucleotides are TGTGCCAGCAGCGTAGAGGCCGGACGAAACACCGGGGAGCTGTACTTC. Translating it yields CASSVEAGRNTGELYF. The full variable domain, rest sourced from reference TRBV9 and TRBJ2-7, is DSGVTQTPKHLITATGQRVTLRCSPRSGDLSVYWYQQSLDQGLQFLIQYYNGEERAKGNILERFSAQQFPDLHSELNLSSLELGDSALYFCASSVEAGRNTGELYFGPGTRLTVT.

This clonotype was recorded at least ten times. The chain joins TRBV11-2 to TRBJ2-7; 9 bases are shared with TRBD2. The CDR3 is made up of 15 amino acids. The germline CDR1 and CDR2 sequences are SGHAT and FQNNGV. V trimming: 2 bases; J trimming: 7 bases; junction bases outside the gene matches: 9. The CDR3 loop reads CASSLTGVAGDEQYF. DNA of the CDR3: TGTGCCAGCAGCTTAACCGGGGTAGCGGGGGATGAGCAGTACTTC.

This clonotype was seen only once. A much larger clone differs by one base, so this may be a read error. This rearrangement joins TRBV9 to TRBJ2-7, with D uncertain. The CDR3 contains 15 residues. Trimming took off 0 bases at V and 3 bases at J, with 13 bases between the two ends. Germline CDR1 is SGDLS and CDR2 is YYNGEE. CDR3 region: CASSVALGSIYEQYF. Written as DNA, the CDR3 is TGTGCCAGCAGCGTAGCTCTGGGCAGTATCTACGAGCAGTACTTC.

The rearrangement links TRBV6-4 to TRBJ2-7, with 9 bases lining up with TRBD2. The ends lost 4 bases at V and 1 base at J; junction bases unmatched: 14. Germline-derived CDR1 and CDR2 are MRHNA and SNTAGT. The CDR3 length is 18 residues. The CDR3 DNA reads as TGTGCCAGCAGTGCCCCGACGTCAACTAGCGGGTCTTCCTACGAGCAGTACTTC. Protein sequence: CASSAPTSTSGSSYEQYF.

Of note for this clonotype: This may come from a read error, since a much larger clone is one base off. A read error is likely, as this CDR3 ends without the conserved phenylalanine or tryptophan. The chain links TRBV20-1 to TRBJ1-2, with TRBD1 as a possible D gene (5 bases). V was shortened by 5 bases and J by 4 bases, with 20 bases between the two germline ends. Germline V CDR1 and CDR2: DFQATT, SNEGSKA (reference sequence). The CDR3 is 15 residues long. CDR3 in amino acids: CSASPGQGILYGYTL. The CDR3 nucleotides are TGCAGTGCTTCCCCGGGGCAGGGCATCCTCTATGGCTACACCCTC.

CDR3 protein: CASSRRAGGGETQYF. The CDR3 DNA reads TGTGCCAGCAGCCGACGGGCCGGGGGAGGAGAGACCCAGTACTTC. The chain links TRBV12-3 or TRBV12-4 to TRBJ2-5; tentatively, D is TRBD2 (6 bases). This CDR3 region has 15 residues. The V end was cut by 6 bases, the J end by 4 bases, with 18 bases between.

The rearrangement uses TRBV14 and TRBJ2-5; D perhaps matches TRBD2 (6 bases). V was clipped by 4 bases and J by 5 bases, with 20 bases between them. Germline CDR1 reads SGHDN; CDR2 reads FVKESK. This CDR3 is built from 16 residues. CDR3 residues: CASSPWTRVAGETQYF. In DNA form, the CDR3 reads TGTGCCAGCAGCCCCTGGACCAGGGTGGCGGGGGAGACCCAGTACTTC.